These 21 T cell receptor beta chains were sequenced from one sample in a study of STAT5B mutations in CD4+ large granular lymphocyte leukemia. The protocol was immunoSEQ multiplex PCR, while the TCRdb copy is restricted to in-frame clones and leaves out a portion. This table has under 35,000 clones, around 74% appearing once. The sample was CD4+ T cells from blood buffy coats. Receptor source: a human donor in good health.

This chain uses TRBV5-1 with TRBJ1-1, with a tentative D call TRBD1 (5 bases). Deletions cut 0 bases from V and 5 bases from J, with 14 bases between. Germline V lookup: CDR1 SGHRS, CDR2 YFSETQ. This CDR3 has 15 residues. CDR3 amino acids: CASSLVLQGGTEAFF. Here the CDR3 DNA reads TGCGCCAGCAGCTTGGTCCTCCAGGGAGGAACTGAAGCTTTCTTT.

In its sample, this clone was seen a few times. V is TRBV14 and J is TRBJ1-2, with 8 bases fitting TRBD1. CDR3 length: 17 amino acids. Germline V gives CDR1 SGHDN, CDR2 FVKESK. Trimming removed 4 bases from V and 2 bases from J; junction bases left unmatched: 12. CDR3: CASSRPYDRGSNYGYTF. The CDR3 DNA follows: TGTGCCAGCAGCCGCCCTTATGACAGGGGTTCAAACTATGGCTACACCTTC.

The table lists this clone with a few counts. This chain uses TRBV6-5 with TRBJ2-2, with 7 bases that match TRBD1. Germline V gives CDR1 MNHEY, CDR2 SVGAGI. The CDR3 contains 15 residues. The V gene end was trimmed by 6 bases and the J gene end by 3 bases; junction bases not matched to a gene: 7. The CDR3 bases are TGTGCCAGCAGCTCTTTACAGGGGTACACCGGGGAGCTGTTTTTT. Encoded protein: CASSSLQGYTGELFF.

V usage is TRBV5-1 and J usage is TRBJ1-2; D gene unclear. Germline V gene sequence: CDR1 SGHRS, CDR2 YFSETQ. Trimming pared 4 bases from V and 7 bases from J, leaving 11 bases between. CDR3 length: 12 amino acids. CDR3 in amino acids: CASSLFRLGYTF. For the CDR3, the DNA is TGCGCCAGCAGCCTATTCCGTCTTGGCTACACCTTC.

The chain joins TRBV21-1 to TRBJ2-5; the table assigns TRBD2, which was not confirmed against the DNA. TRBV21-1 is a listed pseudogene. CDR3 size: 18 residues. The CDR3 DNA sequence: TGTGCCAGCAGCAAAGTGGGTGAGCTAGCGGGAGACCAAGAGACCCAGTACTTC. Protein product: CASSKVGELAGDQETQYF.

The genes are TRBV14 and TRBJ1-6; D ambiguous. Trimming took off 3 bases at V and 9 bases at J, with 6 bases between the two ends. The CDR3 is made up of 12 amino acids. The germline V gene has CDR1 SGHDN and CDR2 FVKESK. The CDR3 here is CASSHRVSPLHF. The CDR3 DNA reads as TGTGCCAGCAGCCACCGGGTTTCACCCCTCCACTTT.

The chain joins TRBV15 to TRBJ2-7; TRBD1 agrees at 11 bases. CDR3 length: 20 residues. V was clipped by 0 bases and J by 1 base; unmatched bases: 14. The germline CDR1 and CDR2 sequences are LNHNV and YYDKDF (reference sequence). For the CDR3, the DNA is TGTGCCACCAGCAGAGATTATGGAAGGACAGGGGGCTCAAAGTCCTACGAGCAGTACTTC. Its translation is CATSRDYGRTGGSKSYEQYF.

The chain uses TRBV5-1 and TRBJ2-1, with 10 bases matching TRBD2. The germline V gene encodes CDR1 SGHRS and CDR2 YFSETQ. Unmatched junction bases numbered 9, after V lost 0 bases and J lost 9 bases. The CDR3 has 16 amino acids. The CDR3 DNA sequence: TGCGCCAGCAGCTTGGCCGGACTAGCGGCCGGCGGTGAGCAGTTCTTC. Its protein is CASSLAGLAAGGEQFF.

The rearrangement joins TRBV5-1 to TRBJ1-2; D ambiguous. This CDR3 is 12 amino acids long. The V gene lost 1 base and the J gene lost 6 bases, with 7 bases spanning the gap. Germline assignment: CDR1 SGHRS and CDR2 YFSETQ. The DNA for the CDR3 is TGCGCCAGCAGCTTGAGAGACCATGGCTACACCTTC. Encoded protein: CASSLRDHGYTF. Combining the CDR3 with reference TRBV5-1 and TRBJ1-2 gives the whole variable domain KAGVTQTPRYLIKTRGQQVTLSCSPISGHRSVSWYQQTPGQGLQFLFEYFSETQRNKGNFPGRFSGRQFSNSRSEMNVSTLELGDSALYLCASSLRDHGYTFGSGTRLTVV.

The chain employs TRBV5-1 and TRBJ1-2, with D unclear. This CDR3 is built from 16 residues. CDR1 is SGHRS and CDR2 is YFSETQ in the germline V gene. Trimming removed 0 bases at V and 4 bases at J, with 16 bases between. In DNA form, the CDR3 reads TGCGCCAGCAGCTTGGCCAGTACGGGCGTTGGCTATGGCTACACCTTC. Translated: CASSLASTGVGYGYTF.

J is TRBJ1-5 and V is TRBV6-4, with TRBD1 matching 8 bases. The CDR3 has 15 residues. V lost 5 bases, J lost 3 bases, and 6 bases stayed unmatched. The germline V gene has CDR1 MRHNA and CDR2 SNTAGT. The CDR3 region is CASSFRGPINQPQHF. The CDR3 DNA sequence: TGTGCCAGCAGTTTCAGGGGGCCTATCAATCAGCCCCAGCATTTT.

The CDR3 sequence: CASTAAGGLTDTQYF. The CDR3 DNA sequence: TGTGCCAGCACCGCAGCAGGGGGGCTCACAGATACGCAGTATTTT. The chain joins TRBV7-2 to TRBJ2-3; D may be TRBD1 (7 bases). The germline V gene has CDR1 SGHTA and CDR2 FQGNSA. Between the trimmed V and J ends, which lost 7 bases and 2 bases, there was a span of 16 bases. The CDR3 totals 15 residues.

This clone was counted only a few times. This rearrangement joins TRBV7-2 to TRBJ1-1, with 7 nucleotides matching TRBD1. Germline V gene lookup returns CDR1 SGHTA and CDR2 FQGNSA. The CDR3 runs to 14 residues. Trimming cost V 6 bases and J 0 bases; bases outside gene matches: 4. The CDR3: CASRWDSMNTEAFF. DNA of the CDR3: TGTGCCAGCAGGTGGGACAGTATGAACACTGAAGCTTTCTTT.

V and J are TRBV19 and TRBJ2-7; D is tentatively TRBD1 or TRBD2 (7 bases each). V gave up 4 bases and J gave up 5 bases, with 21 bases separating them. Germline loops: CDR1 LNHDA, CDR2 SQIVND (reference sequence). CDR3 length: 16 residues. The CDR3 is CASSTPVGGGENEQYF. DNA of the CDR3: TGTGCCAGTAGTACCCCCGTGGGAGGGGGCGAAAACGAGCAGTACTTC.

The chain recombines TRBV10-3 with TRBJ2-5; TRBD1 is a possible D gene (6 bases). The CDR3 contains 15 residues. Germline-derived CDR1 and CDR2 are ENHRY and SYGVKD. V gave up 10 bases and J gave up 1 base, with 19 bases separating them. CDR3 coding DNA: TGTGCCACTAGGGGGAGTCTCCGCGGCCAAGAGACCCAGTACTTC. Residues: CATRGSLRGQETQYF.

The chain links TRBV29-1 to TRBJ1-2; 8 nucleotides line up with TRBD1. Germline values: CDR1 SQVTM, CDR2 ANQGSEA. Trimming removed 5 bases from V and 5 bases from J; junction bases left unmatched: 4. CDR3 length equals 12 residues. The DNA of the CDR3 is TGCAGCGTTCAGGACAGGGCTTATGGCTACACCTTC. It encodes CSVQDRAYGYTF. The whole variable domain, filled in from reference TRBV29-1 and TRBJ1-2, reads SAVISQKPSRDICQRGTSLTIQCQVDSQVTMMFWYRQQPGQSLTLIATANQGSEATYESGFVIDKFPISRPNLTFSTLTVSNMSPEDSSIYLCSVQDRAYGYTFGSGTRLTVV.

The rearrangement uses TRBV11-1 and TRBJ2-3, with 9 bases matching TRBD2. Germline-derived CDR1 and CDR2 are SGHAT and FQDESV (reference sequence). The CDR3 spans 17 residues. Losses at the gene ends were 4 bases for V and 2 bases for J; bases not matched to a gene: 10. The DNA for the CDR3 is TGTGCCAGCAGCTCCCCCAAAGTAGCGGGGGACACAGATACGCAGTATTTT. It is translated as CASSSPKVAGDTDTQYF.

The V and J genes are TRBV5-1 and TRBJ2-2; the D call may be TRBD1 or TRBD2 (5 bases each). The germline CDR1 and CDR2 sequences are SGHRS and YFSETQ. Trimming cost V 3 bases and J 2 bases, with 11 bases left between them. The CDR3 spans 15 residues. The chain's CDR3 is CASSSGTINTGELFF. The CDR3 region has the DNA TGCGCCAGCAGCTCGGGGACGATAAACACCGGGGAGCTGTTTTTT.

The gene calls are TRBV19 and TRBJ1-2; D is uncertain. This CDR3 has 14 residues. V was shortened by 7 bases and J by 5 bases, with 17 bases between the two germline ends. Per the germline V gene, CDR1 is LNHDA and CDR2 is SQIVND (reference sequence). The CDR3 loop reads CASKIGPGRYGYTF. For the CDR3, the DNA is TGTGCCAGTAAAATAGGACCGGGTCGTTATGGCTACACCTTC. Full variable domain (missing parts from reference TRBV19 and TRBJ1-2): DGGITQSPKYLFRKEGQNVTLSCEQNLNHDAMYWYRQDPGQGLRLIYYSQIVNDFQKGDIAEGYSVSREKKESFPLTVTSAQKNPTAFYLCASKIGPGRYGYTFGSGTRLTVV.

The chain has TRBV7-9 and TRBJ1-1; D is possibly TRBD1 (5 bases). V was cut by 10 bases and J by 1 base, with 7 bases left in between. CDR3 length: 11 amino acids. Looked up from germline, CDR1 is SEHNR and CDR2 is FQNEAQ (reference sequence). CDR3 sequence reads: CATTANTEAFF. DNA for the CDR3: TGTGCCACGACAGCGAACACTGAAGCTTTCTTT.

The chain joins TRBV5-1 to TRBJ2-5; D uncertain. The CDR3 length is 14 residues. Germline V lookup: CDR1 SGHRS, CDR2 YFSETQ. V shed 0 bases and J shed 3 bases, with 9 bases lying between them. CDR3 nucleotides: TGCGCCAGCAGCTTGGATTCTGGGAAAGAGACCCAGTACTTC. This codes for CASSLDSGKETQYF.